This TCR beta chain is from a study of T cell responses to AZD1222 COVID-19 vaccine. Study summary: Pooling covered second doses at about 4 or about 12 weeks.

As concerns this clone: What it binds is not known.

General observations from the study: It should be noted that donors were predominantly white British and more often female, and clonal diversity was possibly underestimated.

Looked up from germline, CDR1 is MDHEN and CDR2 is SYDVKM. Trimming left V 3 bases short and J 0 bases short, with 9 bases between. The CDR3 is 15 residues long. Profiled with immunoSEQ multiplex PCR; TCRdb holds only in-frame clones, not every one. Of 150,000 to 200,000 clones in the sample, around 90% were seen once. V gene TRBV28 combines with J gene TRBJ2-1; a possible D gene is TRBD2 (5 bases). The starting material was peripheral blood, obtained on day 0 of AZD1222 vaccination. This receptor was taken from an adult in good health. The CDR3 bases are TGTGCCAGCAGTTTTTCCGGGAACTCCTACAATGAGCAGTTCTTC. Residues: CASSFSGNSYNEQFF.